The sequence of this TCR beta chain was determined in a study of T cell changes during pregnancy in multiple sclerosis. TCRdb's table, derived via immunoSEQ multiplex PCR, lists solely in-frame clones and lacks some. This table has tens of thousands of clones, roughly 84% appearing once. Trimming took off 4 bases at V and 1 base at J, with 19 bases between the two ends. Germline loops: CDR1 SGHVT, CDR2 SQSDAQ. The CDR3 consists of 17 residues. Sequencing was performed on CD8+ T cells from peripheral blood mononuclear cells, taken after pregnancy. The chain carries TRBV7-4 and TRBJ1-1, with a weak D call TRBD1 (5 bases). The source is a female donor with multiple sclerosis, enrolled in a pregnancy study. CDR3 sequence (DNA): TGTGCCAGCAGCTCGGGGGGAGCAACCCAAAAGAACACTGAAGCTTTCTTT. Protein sequence: CASSSGGATQKNTEAFF.